These 22 T cell receptor beta chains were all obtained from the same sample, sequenced in a study of metastatic and nonmetastatic thyroid tumors (dated by TCRdb to the early 2020s). The library was built by means of PCR. Data came from an Illumina HiSeq 4000. TCRdb itself trimmed the public reads at Q25 with fastp, ran MiXCR and retained productive beta chains. The sample has around 40,000 clones on record, 15% to 20% of them singletons. The ten largest clones capture 5% to 8% of the sample. None of the patients had been given any treatment before thyroid surgery. Sequencing was performed on blood. Every receptor here comes from a male donor with papillary thyroid cancer or a benign thyroid nodule (not recorded which). Some clones in this sample may be carry-over from other donors' samples.

This clone showed up just a few times. The chain links TRBV28 to TRBJ2-7; D is possibly TRBD1 (6 bases). The germline V gene has CDR1 MDHEN and CDR2 SYDVKM. The CDR3 spans 16 residues. Trimming shortened V by 6 bases and J by 1 base, and 19 bases separated the two germline ends. The CDR3: CASSETPGGQSYEQYF. The CDR3, as DNA: TGTGCCAGCAGCGAAACGCCAGGAGGACAGTCCTACGAGCAGTACTTC. Using reference TRBV28 and TRBJ2-7 for the parts outside the CDR3, the full variable domain is DVKVTQSSRYLVKRTGEKVFLECVQDMDHENMFWYRQDPGLGLRLIYFSYDVKMKEKGDIPEGYSVSREKKERFSLILESASTNQTSMYLCASSETPGGQSYEQYFGPGTRLTVT.

The chain couples TRBV5-1 to TRBJ2-1; 9 nucleotides line up with TRBD1. V lost 5 bases, J lost 5 bases, and 8 bases stayed unmatched. The CDR3 has 15 residues. CDR1 SGHRS and CDR2 YFSETQ come from the germline V gene. The CDR3 is CASSRDRADHNEQFF. The DNA for the CDR3 is TGCGCCAGCAGTCGGGACAGGGCGGACCACAATGAGCAGTTCTTC.

Regarding this clone: A read error may explain this, as a much larger clone is one base away. This chain uses TRBV29-1 with TRBJ2-7, with TRBD1 matching 10 bases. Germline V gives CDR1 SQVTM, CDR2 ANQGSEA. V trimming: 6 bases; J trimming: 13 bases; junction bases outside the gene matches: 12. The CDR3 has 12 amino acids. The CDR3 spells CSVESGTGAPYF. As DNA, the CDR3 is TGCAGCGTCGAATCCGGGACAGGGGCCCCCTACTTC.

This clone has at least ten counts. The J gene is TRBJ2-1, the V gene TRBV20-1; 8 bases are shared with TRBD2. Germline loops: CDR1 DFQATT, CDR2 SNEGSKA (reference sequence). Germline trimming cut 3 bases from V and 8 bases from J; bases unmatched to any gene: 12. This CDR3 spans 15 amino acids. CDR3 region: CSASVRGGLADEQFF. The CDR3 bases are TGCAGTGCTAGTGTACGGGGGGGTCTGGCCGATGAGCAGTTCTTC.

In its sample, this clone was seen many times. The chain carries TRBV4-1 and TRBJ1-1; no clear D gene. V was cut by 3 bases and J by 5 bases, with 16 bases left in between. CDR1 and CDR2 (germline): MGHRA, YSYEKL. The CDR3 covers 15 residues. The CDR3 sequence is CASSHPGRSRTEAFF. The CDR3 DNA is TGCGCCAGCAGCCACCCAGGACGGTCGCGGACTGAAGCTTTCTTT.

This clone was detected many times. The CDR3 sequence is CASSQSPLGGGLTDTQYF. The CDR3 coding sequence is TGCGCCAGCAGCCAAAGCCCGTTAGGAGGGGGCTTAACAGATACGCAGTATTTT. The chain is built from TRBV4-1 and TRBJ2-3; D is perhaps TRBD1 (7 bases). The CDR3 has 18 amino acids. CDR1 MGHRA and CDR2 YSYEKL come from the germline V gene. V shed 2 bases and J shed 3 bases, with 21 bases lying between them.

This clone has a count of ten or more. Here the CDR3 reads CASSLGGPKETQYF. Written as DNA, the CDR3 is TGTGCCAGCAGCTTAGGCGGGCCCAAAGAGACCCAGTACTTC. The chain recombines TRBV7-6 with TRBJ2-5, with D perhaps TRBD2 (5 bases). V lost 1 base, J lost 3 bases, and 9 bases lay in between. Germline V lookup: CDR1 SGHVS, CDR2 FNYEAQ. This CDR3 is 14 amino acids long.

By proportion, this clone is medium-sized (0.01 to 0.1%). The chain links TRBV6-1 to TRBJ2-7; TRBD1 matches at 8 bases. V shed 1 base, J shed 4 bases, and the junction held 6 bases outside the gene matches. Germline V CDR1 and CDR2: MNHNS, SASEGT. The CDR3 sequence is 15 residues long. CDR3 in DNA: TGTGCCAGCAGTGAAGACGGACAGGGTTCGTACGAGCAGTACTTC. Translating it yields CASSEDGQGSYEQYF.

Sample share makes this clone medium-sized. The rearrangement uses TRBV15 and TRBJ1-2; 7 bases map to TRBD1. V shed 5 bases, J shed 8 bases, and the junction held 17 bases outside the gene matches. The CDR3 runs 16 residues. Germline CDR1 is LNHNV and CDR2 is YYDKDF (reference sequence). Here the CDR3 DNA reads TGTGCCACCAGCGCCCTAAACCCAGGGACAGAGGGAGGCTACACCTTC. Translated, it gives CATSALNPGTEGGYTF.

This clone was picked up many times. V and J are TRBV19 and TRBJ2-6; 12 bases map to TRBD2. The CDR3 sequence is 18 residues long. V gave up 5 bases and J gave up 3 bases; unmatched junction bases: 8. In germline, CDR1 is LNHDA, CDR2 SQIVND (reference sequence). This chain's CDR3 is CASSATLAGGSGANVLTF. The CDR3 nucleotides read TGTGCCAGTAGTGCGACACTAGCGGGAGGAAGTGGGGCCAACGTCCTGACTTTC.

This clone was detected ten times or more. The chain couples TRBV14 to TRBJ1-2; the D gene is possibly TRBD1 (5 bases). Per the germline V gene, CDR1 is SGHDN and CDR2 is FVKESK. This CDR3 is built from 14 residues. V lost 0 bases and J lost 7, with 12 bases in between. DNA for the CDR3: TGTGCCAGCAGCCAAGAAATCACAGGATTTGGCTACACCTTC. Translation: CASSQEITGFGYTF.

The chain couples TRBV27 to TRBJ2-5, with 13 bases that match TRBD2. The germline V gene has CDR1 MNHEY and CDR2 SMNVEV (reference sequence). Germline trimming cut 6 bases from V and 4 bases from J; bases unmatched to any gene: 8. The CDR3 contains 16 residues. The CDR3 reads CASRPTSGGVRETQYF. For the CDR3, the DNA is TGTGCCAGCAGACCTACTAGCGGGGGGGTGAGAGAGACCCAGTACTTC.

The rearrangement uses TRBV25-1 and TRBJ2-3; TRBD2 matches 8 bases. Trimming removed 2 bases from V and 3 bases from J; junction bases left unmatched: 16. Germline CDR1 and CDR2: MGHDK and SYGVNS. The CDR3 is 19 residues long. CDR3 protein: CASSEPRKEIAGTTDTQYF. CDR3 coding DNA: TGTGCCAGCAGTGAACCCCGGAAGGAGATAGCGGGAACAACAGATACGCAGTATTTT.

This clone has a count of ten or more. The chain joins TRBV20-1 to TRBJ2-7, with D unresolved. Trimming cost V 0 bases and J 6 bases, with 9 bases left between them. This CDR3 region has 12 residues. Germline-derived CDR1 and CDR2 are DFQATT and SNEGSKA (reference sequence). CDR3: CSARDLMTEQYF. The CDR3 DNA sequence: TGCAGTGCTAGAGATCTCATGACCGAGCAGTACTTC.

This clone was observed at least ten times. The V gene is TRBV10-3, the J gene TRBJ2-1; D unclear. Per germline, CDR1 ENHRY and CDR2 SYGVKD. The CDR3 contains 15 residues. V lost 6 bases and J 5 bases, leaving 17 bases between the germline ends. CDR3 coding DNA: TGTGCCATCAGCGAGAGACTCAACCGCGACAATGAGCAGTTCTTC. Residues: CAISERLNRDNEQFF.

This clone showed up many times. The chain is built from TRBV4-1 and TRBJ1-1, with unresolved D. The CDR3 is made up of 14 amino acids. Germline V lookup: CDR1 MGHRA, CDR2 YSYEKL. The V and J ends lost 4 bases and 5 bases respectively, with 14 bases between them. The CDR3 DNA sequence: TGCGCCAGCAGCCCAGAAAGGACTTTTACTGAAGCTTTCTTT. It is translated as CASSPERTFTEAFF.

In its sample, this clone was seen many times. The V gene is TRBV20-1, the J gene TRBJ2-5, with 8 bases matching TRBD1. The CDR3 contains 14 residues. The germline CDR1 and CDR2 sequences are DFQATT and SNEGSKA (reference sequence). Trimming took 6 bases from V and 6 from J; bases not matched to a gene: 12. The CDR3 DNA reads as TGCAGTGCCATTGGGACAGGCACGGCGAAGACCCAGTACTTC. Amino acids: CSAIGTGTAKTQYF.

This clone was picked up many times. The rearrangement uses TRBV29-1 and TRBJ1-2; a possible D gene is TRBD1 (6 bases). V dropped 4 bases and J dropped 0 bases, with 24 bases sitting between them. CDR3 length equals 18 residues. CDR1 is SQVTM, CDR2 ANQGSEA, per germline. CDR3 protein: CSVVGTGEPGEANYGYTF. CDR3 DNA sequence: TGCAGCGTTGTGGGAACCGGGGAACCAGGGGAAGCTAACTATGGCTACACCTTC.

For this clone: A junction end diverges from the germline sequence, so it may reflect a read error. The rearrangement joins TRBV6-6 to TRBJ2-5, with D maybe TRBD1 (6 bases). The CDR3 consists of 14 residues. CDR1 is MNHNY, CDR2 SVGAGI, per germline (reference sequence). CDR3 loop: CASSYLDRRETQHF. The CDR3 DNA sequence: TGTGCCAGCAGTTACTTGGACAGAAGAGAGACCCAGCACTTC.

Comment on this clone: A read error may produce the germline difference seen at one junction end. The rearrangement joins TRBV11-3 to TRBJ2-1, with 9 bases that match TRBD2. CDR1 is SGHNT, CDR2 YENEEA, per germline. The CDR3 has 16 residues. The CDR3 DNA reads TGTGCCAGCATCTTATTTCCAGGGCGGGGGGGCAATGAGCAGTTCTTC. Amino acid sequence: CASILFPGRGGNEQFF. The full variable domain, in which reference TRBV11-3 and TRBJ2-1 provide the parts outside the CDR3, is EAGVVQSPRYKIIEKKQPVAFWCNPISGHNTLYWYLQNLGQGPELLIRYENEEAVDDSQLPKDRFSAERLKGVDSTLKIQPAELGDSAVYLCASILFPGRGGNEQFFGPGTRLTVL.

This clone showed up many times. The chain combines TRBV25-1 with TRBJ2-2; 7 bases match TRBD2. Germline V lookup: CDR1 MGHDK, CDR2 SYGVNS. The CDR3 length is 16 residues. V shed 0 bases and J 5 bases; nucleotides not matched to a gene: 6. CDR3 sequence (DNA): TGTGCCAGCAGTGAATATCATCAGGGAGGGACCGGGGAGCTGTTTTTT. Translation: CASSEYHQGGTGELFF.

This clone came up many times. This rearrangement joins TRBV2 to TRBJ1-4, with D unresolved. Trimming pared 8 bases from V and 0 bases from J, leaving 19 bases between. Germline V lookup: CDR1 SNHLY, CDR2 FYNNEI. This CDR3 has 17 amino acids. The CDR3 protein is CASLRPIGDATNEKLFF. The CDR3 coding sequence is TGTGCCAGCCTAAGACCCATAGGAGATGCAACTAATGAAAAACTGTTTTTT. Full variable domain (remainder filled in from reference TRBV2 and TRBJ1-4): EPEVTQTPSHQVTQMGQEVILRCVPISNHLYFYWYRQILGQKVEFLVSFYNNEISEKSEIFDDQFSVERPDGSNFTLKIRSTKLEDSAMYFCASLRPIGDATNEKLFFGSGTQLSVL.